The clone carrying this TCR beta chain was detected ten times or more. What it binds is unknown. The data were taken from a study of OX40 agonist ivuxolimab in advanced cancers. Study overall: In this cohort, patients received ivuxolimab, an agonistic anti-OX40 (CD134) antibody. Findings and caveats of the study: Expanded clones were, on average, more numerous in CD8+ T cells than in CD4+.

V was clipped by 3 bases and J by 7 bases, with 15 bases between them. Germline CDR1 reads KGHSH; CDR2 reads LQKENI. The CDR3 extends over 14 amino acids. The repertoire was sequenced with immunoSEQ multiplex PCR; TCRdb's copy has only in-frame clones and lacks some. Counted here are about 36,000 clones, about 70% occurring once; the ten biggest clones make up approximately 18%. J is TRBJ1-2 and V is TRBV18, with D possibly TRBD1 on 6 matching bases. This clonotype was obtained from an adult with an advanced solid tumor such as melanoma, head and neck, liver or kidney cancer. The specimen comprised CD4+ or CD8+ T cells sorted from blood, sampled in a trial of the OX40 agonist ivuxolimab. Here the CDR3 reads CASSPDSSLGGYTF. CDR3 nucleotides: TGTGCCAGCTCACCGGACAGTTCTCTCGGTGGCTACACCTTC.